This T cell receptor beta chain was identified in a study of identical twins. TCRdb re-derived calls from the 5' RACE reads in MiXCR, one entry per CDR3 protein. The sample has 400,000 to 550,000 distinct CDR3 sequences, under 25% seen once. Germline V gene lookup returns CDR1 LNHDA and CDR2 SQIVND (reference sequence). The CDR3 contains 14 residues. Trimming cost V 5 bases and J 10 bases; bases outside gene matches: 12. The same sample was also studied in work on T cells expressing NK-cell markers. That source adds: Restriction of sorting to alpha-beta TCR T cells was accomplished in several experiments using an anti-gamma-delta TCR antibody.

The rearrangement joins TRBV19 to TRBJ2-5, with 8 bases lining up with TRBD1. The specimen sequenced was CD4+ T cells sorted from blood. This TCR was recovered from a woman under 30 in good health. As DNA, the CDR3 is TGTGCCAGTAGTCCCATGACAGGGGTGGTAAGCCAGTACTTC. Translating it yields CASSPMTGVVSQYF. The variable domain in full, completed from reference TRBV19 and TRBJ2-5, reads DGGITQSPKYLFRKEGQNVTLSCEQNLNHDAMYWYRQDPGQGLRLIYYSQIVNDFQKGDIAEGYSVSREKKESFPLTVTSAQKNPTAFYLCASSPMTGVVSQYFGPGTRLLVL.